The present T cell receptor beta chain was sequenced within a study of identical twins. Trimming left V 6 bases short and J 7 bases short, with 12 bases between. Germline CDR1 reads MNHEY; CDR2 reads SMNVEV (reference sequence). The CDR3 is 12 amino acids. TCRdb reprocessed the 5' RACE reads with MiXCR, giving one entry per CDR3 protein. This sample yields 250,000 or so distinct CDR3 sequences, of which approximately 6.8% are seen a single time; around 5% belongs to the top ten. These records were also assigned to another study, of yellow fever vaccine responses in identical twins.

Sequenced sample: CD8+ T cells sorted from blood. The receptor's source is a woman between 18 and 30 years old in good health. This sequence joins TRBV27 and TRBJ2-5; D not certain. The CDR3 loop is CASSTLYGTQYF. The CDR3 nucleotides are TGTGCCAGCAGCACCCTTTACGGGACCCAGTACTTC.